The clone carrying this TCR beta chain was recorded once. V trimming: 4 bases; J trimming: 8 bases; junction bases outside the gene matches: 7. The CDR3 is made up of 14 amino acids. Germline V gives CDR1 MNHEY, CDR2 SVGAGI. The sample comes from a study of blood T cell repertoires in COVID-19. Study-wide background: Nucleic acid was either cDNA or gDNA, and it came from T cells, B-cell-depleted T cells, or PBMCs.

The table came from immunoSEQ multiplex PCR; TCRdb's copy has only in-frame clones and leaves some out. The sample shows approximately 230,000 clones, around 83% of them seen only once. Sequenced input: peripheral blood. This TCR came from a man older than 75 with acute or convalescent COVID-19. This chain uses TRBV6-5 with TRBJ1-4; 7 bases agree with TRBD1. The CDR3 nucleotides are TGTGCCAGCAGTTCTGACAGGGTCCAAGAAAAACTGTTTTTT. This gives the protein CASSSDRVQEKLFF.